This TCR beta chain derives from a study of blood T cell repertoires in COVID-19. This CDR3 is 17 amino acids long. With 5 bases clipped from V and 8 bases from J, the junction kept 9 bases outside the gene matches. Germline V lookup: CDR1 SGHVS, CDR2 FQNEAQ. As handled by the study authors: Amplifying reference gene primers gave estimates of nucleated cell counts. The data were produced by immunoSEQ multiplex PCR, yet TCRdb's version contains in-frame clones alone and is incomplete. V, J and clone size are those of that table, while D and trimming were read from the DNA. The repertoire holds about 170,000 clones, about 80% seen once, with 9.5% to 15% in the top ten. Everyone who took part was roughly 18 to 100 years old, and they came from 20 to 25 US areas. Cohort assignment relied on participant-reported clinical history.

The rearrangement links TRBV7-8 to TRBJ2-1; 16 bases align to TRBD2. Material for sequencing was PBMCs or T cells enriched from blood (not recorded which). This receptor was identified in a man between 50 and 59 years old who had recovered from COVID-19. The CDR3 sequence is CASSAGTSGGASYEQFF. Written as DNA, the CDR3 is TGTGCCAGCAGCGCCGGGACTAGCGGGGGGGCTAGCTATGAGCAGTTCTTC.